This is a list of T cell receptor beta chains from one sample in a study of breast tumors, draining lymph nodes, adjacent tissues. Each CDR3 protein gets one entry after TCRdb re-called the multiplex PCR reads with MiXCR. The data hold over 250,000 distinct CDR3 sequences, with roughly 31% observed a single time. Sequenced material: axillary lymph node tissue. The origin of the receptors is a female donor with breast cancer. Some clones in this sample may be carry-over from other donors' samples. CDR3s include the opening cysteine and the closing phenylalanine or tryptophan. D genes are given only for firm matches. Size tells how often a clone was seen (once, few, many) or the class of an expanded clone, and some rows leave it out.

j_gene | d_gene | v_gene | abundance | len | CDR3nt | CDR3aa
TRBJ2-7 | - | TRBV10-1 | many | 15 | TGCGCCAGCACCCTGACTAAAAAGTCCCCTTACGAGCAGTACTTC | CASTLTKKSPYEQYF
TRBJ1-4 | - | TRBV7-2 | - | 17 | TGTGCCAGCAGCTCCTGGGGCGAAGAGACCCTACTTGAAAAACTGTTTTTT | CASSSWGEETLLEKLFF
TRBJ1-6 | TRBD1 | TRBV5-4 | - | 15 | TGTGCCAGCAGCTTGGACAGGGGTGGGCTCTCACCCCTCCACTTT | CASSLDRGGLSPLHF
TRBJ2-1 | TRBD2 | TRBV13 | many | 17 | TGTGCCAGCAGCTTAGGCAAGACTAGCGGGAGATACAATGAGCAGTTCTTC | CASSLGKTSGRYNEQFF
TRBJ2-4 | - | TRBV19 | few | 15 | TGTGCCAGTAGTCCCAGTCAGGGCGGGGTAGGCATTCAGTACTTC | CASSPSQGGVGIQYF
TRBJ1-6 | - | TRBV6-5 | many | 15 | TGTGCCAGCAGTTACTTAGGACATAATAATTCACCCCTCCACTTT | CASSYLGHNNSPLHF
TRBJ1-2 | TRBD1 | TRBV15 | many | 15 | TGTGCCACCAGCACCCGGACAGGGGGCGCCTATGGCTACACCTTC | CATSTRTGGAYGYTF
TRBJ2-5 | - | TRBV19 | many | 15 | TGTGCCAGTAGTATAGGAGAGGGGACGGAAGAGACCCAGTACTTC | CASSIGEGTEETQYF
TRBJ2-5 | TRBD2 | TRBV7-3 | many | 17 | TGTGCCAGCAGCTTAACGGGACTAGCGCTCATGAGGGAGACCCAGTACTTC | CASSLTGLALMRETQYF
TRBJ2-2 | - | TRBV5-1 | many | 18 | TGCGCCAGCAGCCCAAGAGCCGGTCAGCCCCTCATGGCCGGGGAGCTGTTTTTT | CASSPRAGQPLMAGELFF
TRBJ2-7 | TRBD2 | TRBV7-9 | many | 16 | TGTGCCAGCAGGCACGGGGGGGGACCAAGCTCCTACGAGCAGTACTTC | CASRHGGGPSSYEQYF
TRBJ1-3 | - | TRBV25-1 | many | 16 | TGTGCCAGCAGTCCACGACAGAGGCTTTCTGGAAACACCATATATTTT | CASSPRQRLSGNTIYF
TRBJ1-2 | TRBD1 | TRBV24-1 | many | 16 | TGTGCCACCAGTGACCCCGGGACAGGGGATCCCTATGGCTACACCTTC | CATSDPGTGDPYGYTF
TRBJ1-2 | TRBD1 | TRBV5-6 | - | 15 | TGTGCCAGCAGCACCGGACAGGGGCCATACCATGGCTACACCTTC | CASSTGQGPYHGYTF
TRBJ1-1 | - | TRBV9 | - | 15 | TGTGCCAGCAGCGTAGGGGGGCGGGAGGACACTGAAGCTTTCTTT | CASSVGGREDTEAFF
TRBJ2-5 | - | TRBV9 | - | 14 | TGTGCCAGCAGAGTGGAACTAGCTAGGCAGACCCAGTACTTC | CASRVELARQTQYF
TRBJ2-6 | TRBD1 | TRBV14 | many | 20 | TGTGCCAGCAGCCAAAGGAGTCGGGACAGCCCTCTCTTTGGGGCCAACGTCCTGACTTTC | CASSQRSRDSPLFGANVLTF
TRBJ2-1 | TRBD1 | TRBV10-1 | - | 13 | TGCGCCAGCAGTGAAGGGGGCACAGATACGCAGTTCTTC | CASSEGGTDTQFF
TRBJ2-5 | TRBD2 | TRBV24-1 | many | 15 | TGTGCCACCAGTGATCCTCGAGCGGGAGAAGAGACCCAGTACTTC | CATSDPRAGEETQYF
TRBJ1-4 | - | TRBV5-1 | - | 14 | TGCGCCAGCAGCTTAGGGGTTGAGACTGAAAAACTGTTTTTT | CASSLGVETEKLFF
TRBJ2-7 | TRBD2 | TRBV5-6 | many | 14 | TGTGCCAGCAGGAGGGCTAGCGGGCTCTACGAGCAGTACTTC | CASRRASGLYEQYF
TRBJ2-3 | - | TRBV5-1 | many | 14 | TGCGCCAGCAGCTTGGATGCCCCAGCAAGTACGCAGTATTTT | CASSLDAPASTQYF
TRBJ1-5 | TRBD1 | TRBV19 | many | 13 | TGTGCCACCCTGGACAGGGAAGATCAGCCCCAGCATTTT | CATLDREDQPQHF
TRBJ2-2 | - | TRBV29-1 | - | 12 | TGCAGCGTTGATGGGGGGGCGCGGGAGCTGTTTTTT | CSVDGGARELFF
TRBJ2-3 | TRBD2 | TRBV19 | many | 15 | TGTGCCAGTACCAATCTGGGAGGGTTTGCAGATACGCAGTATTTT | CASTNLGGFADTQYF
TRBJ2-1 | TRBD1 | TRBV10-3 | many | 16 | TGTGCCACTCGTGGGACAGGCGGCACCACCTACAATGAGCAGTTCTTC | CATRGTGGTTYNEQFF
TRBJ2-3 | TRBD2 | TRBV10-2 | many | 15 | TGCGCCAGCAGTGGGCTTAGCGGGGGCACAGATACGCAGTATTTT | CASSGLSGGTDTQYF
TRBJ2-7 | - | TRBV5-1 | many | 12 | TGCGCCAGCAGCTATACGACCTACGAGCAGTACTTC | CASSYTTYEQYF
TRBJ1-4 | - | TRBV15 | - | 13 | TGTGCCACCTCTAGAGGGGGACGCGAAAAACTGTTTTTT | CATSRGGREKLFF
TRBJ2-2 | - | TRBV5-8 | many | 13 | TGTGCCAGCCACTTCGGACGGGTCGGGGAGCTGTTTTTT | CASHFGRVGELFF
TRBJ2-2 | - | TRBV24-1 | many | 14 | TGTGCCACCAGTGGAGGTGGGGGGACCGGGGAGCTGTTTTTT | CATSGGGGTGELFF
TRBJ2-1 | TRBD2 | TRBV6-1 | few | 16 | TGTGCCAGCAGTGCCCTTAGCGGGAGGGGATACAATGAGCAGTTCTTC | CASSALSGRGYNEQFF
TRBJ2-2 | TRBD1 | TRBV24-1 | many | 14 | TGTGCCACCAGTGTGACAGGGCCTACCGGGGAGCTGTTTTTT | CATSVTGPTGELFF
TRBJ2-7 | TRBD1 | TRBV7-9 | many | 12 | TGTGCCAGCAGCTGGGACAGCTACGAGCAGTACTTC | CASSWDSYEQYF
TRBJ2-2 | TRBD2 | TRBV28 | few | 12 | TGTGCCAGCGGAGAGCGGGGCGGGGAGCTGTTTTTT | CASGERGGELFF
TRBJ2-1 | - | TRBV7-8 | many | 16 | TGTGCCAGCAGCTCCCCACAATTGAGCTCCTACAATGAGCAGTTCTTC | CASSSPQLSSYNEQFF
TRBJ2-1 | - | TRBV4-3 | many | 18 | TGCGCCAGCAGCCAAGATCCTCCCGCACAGGGACCCTACAATGAGCAGTTCTTC | CASSQDPPAQGPYNEQFF
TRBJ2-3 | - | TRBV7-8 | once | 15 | TGTGCCAGCAGGACGGGACGGGGCAGGGGAGATACGCAGTATTTT | CASRTGRGRGDTQYF
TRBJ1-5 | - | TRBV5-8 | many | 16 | TGTGCCAGCAGCTTGGCGGTGGTCGTTAGCAATCAGCCCCAGCATTTT | CASSLAVVVSNQPQHF
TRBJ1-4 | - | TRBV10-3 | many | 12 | TGTGCCACAGGGACGGGGGATGAAAAACTGTTTTTT | CATGTGDEKLFF